This TCR beta chain was identified in a study of shared clonotypes between healthy human individuals. As handled by the study authors: ImmunoSEQ supplied junction-only sequences lacking quality scores, so filtering was different. Assay used: immunoSEQ multiplex PCR; TCRdb lists only in-frame clones, some missing. For V, J and clone size, that table is used; D and trimming come from the DNA. The sample has about 2 million clones; about 95% are singletons. Trimming removed 4 bases at V and 1 base at J, with 8 bases between. Germline V gene data show CDR1 as SGHTS and CDR2 as YDEGEE. The length of the CDR3 is 13 residues. In the naive CD8 group, cells lacked CD45RO and were positively selected for CCR7, so terminally differentiated effector memory CD45RA+ cells were left out.

What was sequenced was naive CD8+ T cells sorted from blood. The receptor comes from a man aged 18-30 years in good health. The chain carries TRBV5-8 and TRBJ2-5; D remains ambiguous. DNA of the CDR3: TGTGCCAGCAGCCGACGGAGCCAAGAGACCCAGTACTTC. It translates to CASSRRSQETQYF.